This TCR beta chain was observed in a study of T cell repertoires in cytomegalovirus infection. Across the study: From public TCR beta signatures came an indication of both CMV infection and matching HLA type. Overall study results and limits: The ex vivo response was dominated by HLA-C-restricted CMV-specific TCR beta clonotypes.

From germline, CDR1 is SSHAT and CDR2 FNYEAQ (reference sequence). This CDR3 contains 16 residues. TCRdb itself ran the reads through MiXCR, one entry per CDR3 protein. The sample carries roughly 860,000 distinct CDR3 sequences, about 31% recorded once. The sample holds many counts of this clonotype. Its target is not known. Compared with germline, one end of the junction differs, possibly owing to a read error. The source is a human donor in good health (CMV status not recorded). Some clones in this sample may be carry-over from other donors' samples. The sample in question was cultured CD8+ T cells from PBMCs, obtained from culture after CMV antigen stimulation. V and J are TRBV7-7 and TRBJ2-3; 9 nucleotides agree with TRBD1. The CDR3 region has the DNA TGTGCTAGCAGCCCTACAGGGGGCTGGAGCACAGATACGCAGTATTTT. It yields the protein CASSPTGGWSTDTQYF.